Listed below are T cell receptor beta chains from one sample, sequenced in a study of beta chain features in type 1 diabetes. Here immunoSEQ multiplex PCR was the method, and the copy in TCRdb shows in-frame clones only, minus some. Found here are around 330,000 clones, roughly 11% of them singletons; the top ten hold 0.015%. Input material: naive CD4+ T cells from blood. Source of these receptors: a woman in her thirties in good health. The CDR3 runs from the conserved cysteine through the conserved F or W. D genes are given only for firm matches. Size values are once, few and many counts, or a class for expanded clones, and some rows have none.

abundance	j_gene	d_gene	v_gene	CDR3nt	CDR3aa
few	TRBJ2-3	NA	TRBV4-1	TGCGCCAGCAGCCAGACAGTCCCAGATACGCAGTATTTT	CASSQTVPDTQYF
NA	TRBJ2-2	TRBD2	TRBV19	TGTGCCAGTAGTGGAGCAGTGACTAGCGGGAGAGGGGCCGGGGAGCTGTTTTTT	CASSGAVTSGRGAGELFF
NA	TRBJ1-5	NA	TRBV5-1	TGCGCCAGCAGCCCAACAGGGAGCAATCAGCCCCAGCATTTT	CASSPTGSNQPQHF
once	TRBJ2-2	TRBD1	TRBV19	TGTGCCAGTAGTATTACGACAGGGCGAAGTACCGGGGAGCTGTTTTTT	CASSITTGRSTGELFF
few	TRBJ1-5	NA	TRBV7-2	TGTGCCAGCAGCTTAGACAGGGCTAGCAATCAGCCCCAGCATTTT	CASSLDRASNQPQHF
NA	TRBJ1-2	TRBD1	TRBV30	TGTGCCTGGAGTGCTGGACAGGGGGCTTGGGGCTACACCTTC	CAWSAGQGAWGYTF
few	TRBJ1-2	NA	TRBV7-9	TGTGCCAGCAGCCCCACAGGGCACTATGGCTACACCTTC	CASSPTGHYGYTF
few	TRBJ2-7	NA	TRBV5-1	TGCGCCAGCAGCTTGGCCACTTCTAGCGTCCCCTACGAGCAGTACTTC	CASSLATSSVPYEQYF
few	TRBJ1-5	NA	TRBV19	TGTGCCAGTAGTATGTGGAGGGATCAGCCCCAGCATTTT	CASSMWRDQPQHF
NA	TRBJ2-3	NA	TRBV9	TGTGCCAGCAGCGTAGGGGCCGGGAGTATTAATACGCAGTATTTT	CASSVGAGSINTQYF
few	TRBJ1-2	TRBD1	TRBV5-1	TGCGCCAGCAGCTTGGAGGGACAGGGCAATGGCTACACCTTC	CASSLEGQGNGYTF
few	TRBJ2-3	NA	TRBV28	TGTGCCAGCAGTTTCGGGGTTCGGAGCACAGATACGCAGTATTTT	CASSFGVRSTDTQYF
few	TRBJ2-1	TRBD2	TRBV7-6	TGTGCCAGCAGCCGTGAGAGGCGGGAGCTTTTCAATGAGCAGTTCTTC	CASSRERRELFNEQFF
few	TRBJ1-2	NA	TRBV21-1	TGTGCCAGCAGCGCGCATGGACAGGGGATTCGAAAAACCTATGGCTACACCTTC	CASSAHGQGIRKTYGYTF
few	TRBJ1-2	NA	TRBV7-9	TGTGCCAGCAGTATCGACAGGATTTATGGCTACACCTTC	CASSIDRIYGYTF
NA	TRBJ1-5	TRBD1	TRBV5-6	TGTGCCAGCAGCTTGGCGGACAGGGGGAACCAGCCCCAGCATTTT	CASSLADRGNQPQHF
few	TRBJ2-5	NA	TRBV7-2	TGTGCCAGCAGCTTATCGACAGGTCTAGGCGAGACCCAGTACTTC	CASSLSTGLGETQYF